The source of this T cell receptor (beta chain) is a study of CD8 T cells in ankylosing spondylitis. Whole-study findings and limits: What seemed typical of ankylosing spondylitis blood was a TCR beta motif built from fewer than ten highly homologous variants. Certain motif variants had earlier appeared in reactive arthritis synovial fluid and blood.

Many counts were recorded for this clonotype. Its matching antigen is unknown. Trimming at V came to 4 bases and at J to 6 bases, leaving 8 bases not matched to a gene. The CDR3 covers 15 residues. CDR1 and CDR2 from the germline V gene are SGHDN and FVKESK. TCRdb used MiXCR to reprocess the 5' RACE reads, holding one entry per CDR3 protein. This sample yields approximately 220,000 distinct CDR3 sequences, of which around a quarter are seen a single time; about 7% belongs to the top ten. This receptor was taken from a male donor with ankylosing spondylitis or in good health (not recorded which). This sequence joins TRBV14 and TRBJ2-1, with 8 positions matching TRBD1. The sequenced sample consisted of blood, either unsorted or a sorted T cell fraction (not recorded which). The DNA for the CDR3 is TGTGCCAGCAGCCCCGACAGGGGTTGGGGCAATGAGCAGTTCTTC. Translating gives CASSPDRGWGNEQFF.